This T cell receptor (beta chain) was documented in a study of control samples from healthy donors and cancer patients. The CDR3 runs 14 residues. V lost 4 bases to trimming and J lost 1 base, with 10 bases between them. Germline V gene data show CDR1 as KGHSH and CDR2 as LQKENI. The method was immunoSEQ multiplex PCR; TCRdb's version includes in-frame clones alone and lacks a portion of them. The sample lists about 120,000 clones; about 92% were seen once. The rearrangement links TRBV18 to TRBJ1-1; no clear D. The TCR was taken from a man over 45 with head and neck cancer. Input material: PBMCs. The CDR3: CASSRYTENTEAFF. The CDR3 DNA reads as TGTGCCAGCTCACGGTATACAGAGAACACTGAAGCTTTCTTT.